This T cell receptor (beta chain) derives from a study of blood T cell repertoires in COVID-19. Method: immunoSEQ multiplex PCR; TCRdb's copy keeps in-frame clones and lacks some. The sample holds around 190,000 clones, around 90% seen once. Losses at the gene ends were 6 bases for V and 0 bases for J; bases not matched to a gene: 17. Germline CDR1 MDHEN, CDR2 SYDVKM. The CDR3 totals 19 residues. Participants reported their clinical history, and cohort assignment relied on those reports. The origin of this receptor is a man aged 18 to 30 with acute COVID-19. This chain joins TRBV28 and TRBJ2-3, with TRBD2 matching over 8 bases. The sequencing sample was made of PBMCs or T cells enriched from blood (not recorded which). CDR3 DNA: TGTGCCAGCAGCCCCTCCGGGACTAGAGGCCCCTTTAGCACAGATACGCAGTATTTT. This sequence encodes CASSPSGTRGPFSTDTQYF.